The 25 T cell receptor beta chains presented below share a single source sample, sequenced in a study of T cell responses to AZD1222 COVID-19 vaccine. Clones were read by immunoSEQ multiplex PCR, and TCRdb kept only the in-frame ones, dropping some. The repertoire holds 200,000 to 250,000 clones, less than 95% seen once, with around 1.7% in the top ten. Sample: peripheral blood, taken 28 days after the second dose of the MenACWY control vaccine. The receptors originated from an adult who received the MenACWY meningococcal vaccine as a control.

The CDR3 region has the DNA TGTGCCAGCTCACAACGTTTAGGTTCTGGGGCCAACGTCCTGACTTTC. It codes for CASSQRLGSGANVLTF. The J gene is TRBJ2-6, the V gene TRBV18; D gene uncertain. V gave up 4 bases and J gave up 1 base, with 11 bases separating them. Per germline, CDR1 KGHSH and CDR2 LQKENI. The CDR3 is made up of 16 amino acids. The full variable domain, its missing parts supplied by reference TRBV18 and TRBJ2-6, is NAGVMQNPRHLVRRRGQEARLRCSPMKGHSHVYWYRQLPEEGLKFMVYLQKENIIDESGMPKERFSAEFPKEGPSILRIQQVVRGDSAAYFCASSQRLGSGANVLTFGAGSRLTVL.

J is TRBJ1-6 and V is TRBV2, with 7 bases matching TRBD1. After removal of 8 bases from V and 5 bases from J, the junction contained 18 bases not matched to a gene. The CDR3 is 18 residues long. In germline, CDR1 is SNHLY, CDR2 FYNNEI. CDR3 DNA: TGTGCCAGCCAGGGAAGGGTAGGGGGCCAGGGGAATAATTCACCCCTCCACTTT. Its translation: CASQGRVGGQGNNSPLHF.

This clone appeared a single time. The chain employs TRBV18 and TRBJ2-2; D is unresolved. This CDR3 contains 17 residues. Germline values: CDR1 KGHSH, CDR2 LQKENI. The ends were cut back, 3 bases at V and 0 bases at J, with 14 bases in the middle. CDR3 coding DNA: TGTGCCAGCTCACCCGCCCCCTCCCAGACGAACACCGGGGAGCTGTTTTTT. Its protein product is CASSPAPSQTNTGELFF.

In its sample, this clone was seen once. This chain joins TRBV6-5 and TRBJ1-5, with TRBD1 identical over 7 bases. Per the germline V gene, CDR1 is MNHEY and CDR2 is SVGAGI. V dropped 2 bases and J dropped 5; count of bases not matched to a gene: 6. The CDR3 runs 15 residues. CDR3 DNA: TGTGCCAGCAGTTACCGGCAGGGGGGGGATCAGCCCCAGCATTTT. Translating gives CASSYRQGGDQPQHF.

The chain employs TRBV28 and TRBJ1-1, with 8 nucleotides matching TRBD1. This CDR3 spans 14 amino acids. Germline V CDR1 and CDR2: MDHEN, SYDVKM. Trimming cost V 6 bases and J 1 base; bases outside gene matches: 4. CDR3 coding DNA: TGTGCCAGCAGACTTCAGGGGGCGAACACTGAAGCTTTCTTT. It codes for CASRLQGANTEAFF.

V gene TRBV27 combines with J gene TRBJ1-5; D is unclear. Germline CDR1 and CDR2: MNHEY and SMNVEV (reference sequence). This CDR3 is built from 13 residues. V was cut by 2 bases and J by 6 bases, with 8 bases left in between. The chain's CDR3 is CASSLASAQPQHF. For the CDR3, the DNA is TGTGCCAGCAGTTTAGCAAGTGCTCAGCCCCAGCATTTT.

For the CDR3, the DNA is TGTGCCAGCAGCCCCCGGGACCGACCCTACGAGCAGTACTTC. It specifies CASSPRDRPYEQYF. V and J are TRBV11-3 and TRBJ2-7; D assignment may be TRBD1 or TRBD2 (5 bases each). V shed 5 bases and J shed 2 bases, with 13 bases lying between them. This CDR3 has 14 residues. From germline, CDR1 is SGHNT and CDR2 YENEEA. Looking up the rest from reference TRBV11-3 and TRBJ2-7 gives the full variable domain: EAGVVQSPRYKIIEKKQPVAFWCNPISGHNTLYWYLQNLGQGPELLIRYENEEAVDDSQLPKDRFSAERLKGVDSTLKIQPAELGDSAVYLCASSPRDRPYEQYFGPGTRLTVT.

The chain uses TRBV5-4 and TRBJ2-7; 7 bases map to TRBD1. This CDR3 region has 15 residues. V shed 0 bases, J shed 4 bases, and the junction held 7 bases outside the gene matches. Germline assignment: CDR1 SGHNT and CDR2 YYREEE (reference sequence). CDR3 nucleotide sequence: TGTGCCAGCAGCTTGGAAGGGGGCGCGACTTACGAGCAGTACTTC. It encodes CASSLEGGATYEQYF.

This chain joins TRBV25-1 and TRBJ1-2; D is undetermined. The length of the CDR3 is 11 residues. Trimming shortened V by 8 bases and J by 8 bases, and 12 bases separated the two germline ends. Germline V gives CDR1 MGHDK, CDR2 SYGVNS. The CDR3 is CASGDLGGYTF. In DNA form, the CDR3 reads TGTGCCAGCGGGGATCTAGGGGGCTACACCTTC.

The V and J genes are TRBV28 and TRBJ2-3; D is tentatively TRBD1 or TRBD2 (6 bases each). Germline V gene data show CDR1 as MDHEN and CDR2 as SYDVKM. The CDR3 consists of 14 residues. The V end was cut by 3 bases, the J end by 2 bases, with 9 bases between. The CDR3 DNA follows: TGTGCCAGCAGTTTTAGGGGGGACACAGATACGCAGTATTTT. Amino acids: CASSFRGDTDTQYF.

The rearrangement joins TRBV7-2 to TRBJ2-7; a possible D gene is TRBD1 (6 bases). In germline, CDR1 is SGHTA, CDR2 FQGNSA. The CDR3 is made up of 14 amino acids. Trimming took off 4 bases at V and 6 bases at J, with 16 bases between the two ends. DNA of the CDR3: TGTGCCAGCAGCTCCCGGCACAGGGTGAGCGAGCAGTACTTC. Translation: CASSSRHRVSEQYF.

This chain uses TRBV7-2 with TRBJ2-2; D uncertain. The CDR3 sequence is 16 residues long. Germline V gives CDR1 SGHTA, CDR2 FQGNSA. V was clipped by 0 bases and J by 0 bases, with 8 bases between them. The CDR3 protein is CASSLAGTSNTGELFF. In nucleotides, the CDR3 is TGTGCCAGCAGCTTAGCGGGTACTTCGAACACCGGGGAGCTGTTTTTT.

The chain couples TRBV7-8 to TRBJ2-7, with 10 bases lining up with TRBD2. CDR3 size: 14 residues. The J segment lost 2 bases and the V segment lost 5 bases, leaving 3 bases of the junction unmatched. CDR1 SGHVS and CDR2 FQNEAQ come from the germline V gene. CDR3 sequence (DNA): TGTGCCAGCAGCCTCACTAGCGGGACCTACGAGCAGTACTTC. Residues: CASSLTSGTYEQYF.

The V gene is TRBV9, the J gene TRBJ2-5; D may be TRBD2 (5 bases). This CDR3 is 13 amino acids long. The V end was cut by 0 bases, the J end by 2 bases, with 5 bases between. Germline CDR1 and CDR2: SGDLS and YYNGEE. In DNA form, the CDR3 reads TGTGCCAGCAGCGTAGGACTACAAGAGACCCAGTACTTC. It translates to CASSVGLQETQYF.

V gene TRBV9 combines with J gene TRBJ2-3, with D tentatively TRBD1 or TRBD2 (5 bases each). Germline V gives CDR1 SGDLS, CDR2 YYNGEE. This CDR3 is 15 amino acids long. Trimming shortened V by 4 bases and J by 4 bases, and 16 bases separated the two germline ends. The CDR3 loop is CASSPTGEGPDTQYF. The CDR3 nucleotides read TGTGCCAGCAGCCCAACAGGTGAGGGGCCAGATACGCAGTATTTT.

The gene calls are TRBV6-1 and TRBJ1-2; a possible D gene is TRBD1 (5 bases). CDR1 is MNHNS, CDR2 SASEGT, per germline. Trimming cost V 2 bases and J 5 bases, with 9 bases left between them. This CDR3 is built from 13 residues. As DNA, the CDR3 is TGTGCCAGCAGTGAACAGCAGGGTTATGGCTACACCTTC. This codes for CASSEQQGYGYTF.

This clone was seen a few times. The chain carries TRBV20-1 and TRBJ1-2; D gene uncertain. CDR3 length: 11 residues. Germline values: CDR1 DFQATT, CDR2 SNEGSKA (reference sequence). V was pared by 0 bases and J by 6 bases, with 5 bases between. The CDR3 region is CSARDLDGYTF. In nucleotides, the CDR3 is TGCAGTGCTAGAGATCTCGATGGCTACACCTTC.

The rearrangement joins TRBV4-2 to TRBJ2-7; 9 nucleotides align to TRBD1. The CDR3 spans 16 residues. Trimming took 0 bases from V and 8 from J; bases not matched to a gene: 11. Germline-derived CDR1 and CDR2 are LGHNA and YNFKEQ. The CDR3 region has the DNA TGTGCCAGCAGCCAAGACAGATTGGGGACAGGGATCAAGCAGTACTTC. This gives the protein CASSQDRLGTGIKQYF.

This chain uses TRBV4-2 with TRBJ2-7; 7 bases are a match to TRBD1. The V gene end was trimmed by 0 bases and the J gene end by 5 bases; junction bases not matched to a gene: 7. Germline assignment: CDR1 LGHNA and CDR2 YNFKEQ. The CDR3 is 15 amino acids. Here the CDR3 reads CASSQEYRGVHEQYF. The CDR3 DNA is TGTGCCAGCAGCCAAGAGTACAGGGGCGTCCACGAGCAGTACTTC.

The CDR3, as DNA: TGTGCCAGCAGTTACGGCGGGAGGGCCGAGACCCAGTACTTC. It codes for CASSYGGRAETQYF. This chain links TRBV6-5 with TRBJ2-5; TRBD2 matches 9 bases. The CDR3 consists of 14 residues. Germline V CDR1 and CDR2: MNHEY, SVGAGI. The J segment lost 5 bases and the V segment lost 2 bases, leaving 3 bases of the junction unmatched.

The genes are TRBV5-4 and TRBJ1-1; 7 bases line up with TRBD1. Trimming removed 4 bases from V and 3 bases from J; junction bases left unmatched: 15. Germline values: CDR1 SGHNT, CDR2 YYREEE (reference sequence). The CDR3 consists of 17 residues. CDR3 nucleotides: TGTGCCAGCAGCCATGGTCAGGGGCCAGGGGGGTACACTGAAGCTTTCTTT. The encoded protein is CASSHGQGPGGYTEAFF. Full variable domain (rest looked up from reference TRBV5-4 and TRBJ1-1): ETGVTQSPTHLIKTRGQQVTLRCSSQSGHNTVSWYQQALGQGPQFIFQYYREEENGRGNFPPRFSGLQFPNYSSELNVNALELDDSALYLCASSHGQGPGGYTEAFFGQGTRLTVV.

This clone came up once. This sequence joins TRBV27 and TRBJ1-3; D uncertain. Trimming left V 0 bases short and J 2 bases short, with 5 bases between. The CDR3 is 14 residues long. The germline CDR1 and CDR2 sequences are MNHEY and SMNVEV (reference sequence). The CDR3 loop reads CASSLSGAGNTIYF. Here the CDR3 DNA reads TGTGCCAGCAGTTTATCGGGAGCTGGAAACACCATATATTTT.

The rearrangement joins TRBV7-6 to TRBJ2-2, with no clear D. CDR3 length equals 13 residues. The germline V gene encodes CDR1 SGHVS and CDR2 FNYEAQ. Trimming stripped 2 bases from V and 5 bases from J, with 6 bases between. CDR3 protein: CASSLLETGELFF. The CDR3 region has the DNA TGTGCCAGCAGCTTACTGGAAACCGGGGAGCTGTTTTTT. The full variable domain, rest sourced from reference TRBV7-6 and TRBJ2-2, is GAGVSQSPRYKVTKRGQDVALRCDPISGHVSLYWYRQALGQGPEFLTYFNYEAQQDKSGLPNDRFSAERPEGSISTLTIQRTEQRDSAMYRCASSLLETGELFFGEGSRLTVL.

CDR3 sequence (DNA): TGCGCCAGCAGCCAAGAGCCCCTCGGGGAGCTGTTTTTT. Translating it yields CASSQEPLGELFF. The gene calls are TRBV4-1 and TRBJ2-2; D is uncertain. Germline values: CDR1 MGHRA, CDR2 YSYEKL. The length of the CDR3 is 13 residues. Trimming stripped 0 bases from V and 7 bases from J, with 6 bases between.

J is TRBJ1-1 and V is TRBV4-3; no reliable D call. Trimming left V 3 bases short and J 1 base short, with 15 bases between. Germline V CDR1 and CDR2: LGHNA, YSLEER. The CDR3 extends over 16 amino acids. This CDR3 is CASSQVGVRGNTEAFF. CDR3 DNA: TGCGCCAGCAGCCAGGTTGGGGTCCGTGGGAACACTGAAGCTTTCTTT.